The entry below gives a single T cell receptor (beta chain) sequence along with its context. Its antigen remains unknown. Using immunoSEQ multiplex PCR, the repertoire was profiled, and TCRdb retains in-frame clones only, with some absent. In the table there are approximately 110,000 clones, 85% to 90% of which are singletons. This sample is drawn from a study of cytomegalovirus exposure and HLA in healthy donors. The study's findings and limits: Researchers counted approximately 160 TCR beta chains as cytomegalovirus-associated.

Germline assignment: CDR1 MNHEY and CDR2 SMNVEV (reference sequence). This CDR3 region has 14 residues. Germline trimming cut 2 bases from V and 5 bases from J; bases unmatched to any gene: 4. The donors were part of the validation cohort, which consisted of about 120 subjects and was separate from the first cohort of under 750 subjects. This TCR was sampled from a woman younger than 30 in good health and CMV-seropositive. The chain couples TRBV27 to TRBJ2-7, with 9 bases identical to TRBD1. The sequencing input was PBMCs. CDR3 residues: CASSLDNRGHEQYF. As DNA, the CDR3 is TGTGCCAGCAGTTTAGATAACAGGGGGCACGAGCAGTACTTC.